The next 30 T cell receptor beta chains were all read from a single sample in a study of T cells after posttransplantation cyclophosphamide. Cyclophosphamide on days +3 and +4 followed busulfan-fludarabine conditioning and a marrow graft. Clones were sequenced by immunoSEQ multiplex PCR, and TCRdb holds only the in-frame ones, with some missing. The sample carries 17,000 or so clones, roughly nine tenths recorded once. The input for sequencing was CD4+ T cells sorted from blood, taken after allogeneic stem cell transplant with posttransplant cyclophosphamide. Receptor source: a male patient aged 60 to 75 who received an allogeneic stem cell transplant from a related donor and was CMV-positive. The graft donor may account for some of the T cells.

As to this clone: In the same sample, other DNA sequences code for this CDR3. The rearrangement uses TRBV7-2 and TRBJ1-6; D is perhaps TRBD1 (5 bases). The CDR3 consists of 15 residues. Per germline, CDR1 SGHTA and CDR2 FQGNSA. V lost 3 bases, J lost 7 bases, and 13 bases lay in between. The CDR3 loop is CASSFSAGGNSPLHF. The DNA for the CDR3 is TGTGCCAGCAGCTTCTCGGCCGGGGGGAATTCACCCCTCCACTTT.

The chain couples TRBV6-6 to TRBJ2-1; TRBD2 agrees at 9 bases. Germline V gene lookup returns CDR1 MNHNY and CDR2 SVGAGI (reference sequence). V was clipped by 2 bases and J by 4 bases; unmatched bases: 6. The CDR3 spans 16 residues. The CDR3 reads CASSYGAGGVYNEQFF. In nucleotides, the CDR3 is TGTGCCAGCAGTTACGGGGCGGGGGGGGTGTACAATGAGCAGTTCTTC.

This clone was observed a single time. Other DNA sequences in this sample translate to the same CDR3. The rearrangement joins TRBV11-3 to TRBJ2-1; 9 nucleotides agree with TRBD1. Germline CDR1 and CDR2: SGHNT and YENEEA. J gave up 4 bases and V 5 bases, and 6 bases lay outside the gene matches. The CDR3 is made up of 15 amino acids. The CDR3 region has the DNA TGTGCCAGCAGCCAAGGGACAGGGCGTTACAATGAGCAGTTCTTC. It translates to CASSQGTGRYNEQFF.

This chain joins TRBV30 and TRBJ2-1, with D perhaps TRBD2 (7 bases). CDR3 size: 17 residues. Per germline, CDR1 GTSNPN and CDR2 SVGIG (reference sequence). The germline V and J ends were trimmed by 0 bases and 4 bases, with 19 bases remaining between them. For the CDR3, the DNA is TGTGCCTGGAGTGTCCCTGTCGGGGGGCGTACGTACAATGAGCAGTTCTTC. Its translation is CAWSVPVGGRTYNEQFF.

Written as DNA, the CDR3 is TGTGCCAGCAGTTTCTCACCCCATAGCGAGCAGTACTTC. Amino acid sequence: CASSFSPHSEQYF. The rearrangement joins TRBV27 to TRBJ2-7, with unresolved D. This CDR3 comprises 13 residues. The V gene's germline CDR1 is MNHEY and CDR2 SMNVEV (reference sequence). Trimming left V 3 bases short and J 6 bases short, with 12 bases between.

In DNA, the CDR3 is TGCAGCGTTGGGCCCGGGAAGTCCTACGATACGCAGTATTTT. Amino acids: CSVGPGKSYDTQYF. The chain combines TRBV29-1 with TRBJ2-3; possible D gene TRBD2, 5 bases. The CDR3 is 14 residues long. The V gene lost 4 bases and the J gene lost 6 bases, with 17 bases spanning the gap. Germline V lookup: CDR1 SQVTM, CDR2 ANQGSEA.

In its sample, this clone was seen once. V and J are TRBV28 and TRBJ2-7; tentative D call: TRBD2 (5 bases). The CDR3 is made up of 11 amino acids. Germline V lookup: CDR1 MDHEN, CDR2 SYDVKM. V shed 6 bases and J shed 5 bases, with 8 bases lying between them. In nucleotides, the CDR3 is TGTGCCAGCAGCCCGGGGAACGAGCAGTACTTC. This sequence encodes CASSPGNEQYF.

The chain employs TRBV28 and TRBJ1-2; 7 bases align to TRBD1. The CDR3 runs 11 residues. Germline assignment: CDR1 MDHEN and CDR2 SYDVKM. Trimming cost V 6 bases and J 13 bases; bases outside gene matches: 8. In DNA, the CDR3 is TGTGCCAGCAGCGACAGGGTTCAACCCACCTTC. Amino acid sequence: CASSDRVQPTF.

V usage is TRBV6-5 and J usage is TRBJ1-6; TRBD1 agrees at 7 bases. CDR1 is MNHEY, CDR2 SVGAGI, per germline. The CDR3 length is 15 residues. Trimming took 2 bases from V and 6 from J; bases not matched to a gene: 4. CDR3 sequence reads: CASSYTGQPNSPLHF. As DNA, the CDR3 is TGTGCCAGCAGTTACACGGGACAGCCTAATTCACCCCTCCACTTT.

The V gene is TRBV11-2, the J gene TRBJ2-7; TRBD2 might be the D (6 bases). Trimming left V 6 bases short and J 2 bases short, with 20 bases between. This CDR3 is 16 amino acids long. The germline V gene encodes CDR1 SGHAT and CDR2 FQNNGV. The CDR3 DNA follows: TGTGCCAGCAGATCAGTACGCGGGACGGGTACCTACGAGCAGTACTTC. This translates into CASRSVRGTGTYEQYF.

The chain joins TRBV4-1 to TRBJ1-2; unclear D gene. The CDR3 sequence is 15 residues long. Germline V gives CDR1 MGHRA, CDR2 YSYEKL. The V end was cut by 1 base, the J end by 6 bases, with 15 bases between. The CDR3 DNA follows: TGCGCCAGCAGCCAAGTTCTCGGGATTATTGATGGCTACACCTTC. Its protein product is CASSQVLGIIDGYTF.

Written as DNA, the CDR3 is TGTGCCAGCAGTGAGACAGGTCTTGGCTACACCTTC. Translated, it gives CASSETGLGYTF. The chain uses TRBV2 and TRBJ1-2; tentative D call: TRBD1 (6 bases). Germline CDR1 is SNHLY and CDR2 is FYNNEI. The germline V and J ends were trimmed by 3 bases and 7 bases, with 9 bases remaining between them. The CDR3 consists of 12 residues.

The genes are TRBV7-8 and TRBJ2-5; TRBD2 matches 10 bases. TRBJ2-7 matches the DNA end more closely, so the J call is doubtful. The CDR3 runs to 16 residues. Looked up from germline, CDR1 is SGHVS and CDR2 is FQNEAQ. CDR3 protein: CASSMQTGTSVYEQYF. The CDR3 coding sequence is TGTGCCAGCAGCATGCAGACCGGGACTAGCGTCTACGAGCAGTACTTC.

The DNA for the CDR3 is TGCGCCAGCAGCCCCCTATTGGGCAGAGACGAAGCTTTCTTT. Translation: CASSPLLGRDEAFF. The chain employs TRBV4-1 and TRBJ1-1; no definite D call. Looked up from germline, CDR1 is MGHRA and CDR2 is YSYEKL. The V gene lost 4 bases and the J gene lost 8 bases, with 17 bases spanning the gap. This CDR3 comprises 14 residues.

The genes are TRBV29-1 and TRBJ2-5, with 14 bases matching TRBD2. The closer fit of TRBJ2-7 to the DNA end suggests the J call may be wrong. The CDR3 runs 14 residues. Per germline, CDR1 SQVTM and CDR2 ANQGSEA. The chain's CDR3 is CSVSGLAGGYEQYF. The CDR3 DNA reads TGCAGCGTTTCCGGACTAGCGGGGGGCTACGAGCAGTACTTC.

The rearrangement links TRBV7-3 to TRBJ2-1; TRBD1 matches 9 bases. This CDR3 comprises 13 residues. Germline lookup yields CDR1 SGHTA and CDR2 FQGTGA. V was pared by 8 bases and J by 7 bases, with 6 bases of the junction left unmatched. DNA for the CDR3: TGTGCCAGCTCGACAGGGGGGATTAATGAGCAGTTCTTC. Its protein is CASSTGGINEQFF.

The chain couples TRBV9 to TRBJ1-2; 7 bases fit TRBD1. This CDR3 is built from 14 residues. Germline assignment: CDR1 SGDLS and CDR2 YYNGEE. V dropped 5 bases and J dropped 5; count of bases not matched to a gene: 9. This chain's CDR3 is CASSAPGTVYGYTF. The CDR3 bases are TGTGCCAGCAGTGCCCCTGGGACAGTTTATGGCTACACCTTC.

This rearrangement joins TRBV7-6 to TRBJ1-5; 11 bases align to TRBD1. The V segment lost 4 bases and the J segment 7 bases; nucleotides outside the gene matches: 6. CDR1 and CDR2 from the germline V gene are SGHVS and FNYEAQ. There are 15 residues in the CDR3. The CDR3 reads CASSSGQGAFQPQHF. CDR3 sequence (DNA): TGTGCCAGCAGCTCCGGACAGGGGGCTTTCCAGCCCCAGCATTTT. The full variable domain, its missing parts supplied by reference TRBV7-6 and TRBJ1-5, is GAGVSQSPRYKVTKRGQDVALRCDPISGHVSLYWYRQALGQGPEFLTYFNYEAQQDKSGLPNDRFSAERPEGSISTLTIQRTEQRDSAMYRCASSSGQGAFQPQHFGDGTRLSIL.

The chain is built from TRBV2 and TRBJ2-3; 7 bases line up with TRBD1. CDR1 and CDR2 from the germline V gene are SNHLY and FYNNEI. Losses at the gene ends were 6 bases for V and 4 bases for J; bases not matched to a gene: 10. The CDR3 length is 15 residues. The CDR3 region is CASSVQGLRPDTQYF. The CDR3 coding sequence is TGTGCCAGCAGCGTACAGGGGTTGAGGCCAGATACGCAGTATTTT.

The rearrangement joins TRBV4-3 to TRBJ2-1; 8 bases agree with TRBD2. Trimming cost V 5 bases and J 2 bases; bases outside gene matches: 8. The CDR3 is 16 amino acids. Germline values: CDR1 LGHNA, CDR2 YSLEER. CDR3 in amino acids: CASSDRGGRAYNEQFF. In DNA, the CDR3 is TGCGCCAGCAGCGACCGGGGGGGCCGCGCCTACAATGAGCAGTTCTTC.

This clone was detected only once. The genes are TRBV28 and TRBJ1-4; 10 bases are a match to TRBD1. J was trimmed by 7 bases and V by 11 bases; bases with no gene match: 7. The CDR3 is made up of 13 amino acids. CDR1 MDHEN and CDR2 SYDVKM come from the germline V gene. This chain's CDR3 is CAAAGTGVEKLFF. The CDR3 DNA reads TGTGCCGCCGCCGGGACAGGGGTTGAAAAACTGTTTTTT.

This clone appeared a few times. This chain connects TRBV29-1 to TRBJ1-3; 8 positions match TRBD1. V dropped 3 bases and J dropped 4; count of bases not matched to a gene: 2. Looked up from germline, CDR1 is SQVTM and CDR2 is ANQGSEA. The CDR3 is made up of 13 amino acids. As DNA, the CDR3 is TGCAGCGTTGACCGGGACAGGGGAAACACCATATATTTT. Encoded protein: CSVDRDRGNTIYF.

This clone has a handful of counts. The chain is built from TRBV19 and TRBJ2-7, with a tentative D call TRBD2 (6 bases). Germline V gene lookup returns CDR1 LNHDA and CDR2 SQIVND (reference sequence). This CDR3 spans 15 amino acids. V was shortened by 3 bases and J by 2 bases, with 14 bases between the two germline ends. As DNA, the CDR3 is TGTGCCAGTAGTATGGGTCGTCGGGGGACCTACGAGCAGTACTTC. It codes for CASSMGRRGTYEQYF. The whole variable domain, filled in from reference TRBV19 and TRBJ2-7, reads DGGITQSPKYLFRKEGQNVTLSCEQNLNHDAMYWYRQDPGQGLRLIYYSQIVNDFQKGDIAEGYSVSREKKESFPLTVTSAQKNPTAFYLCASSMGRRGTYEQYFGPGTRLTVT.

This rearrangement joins TRBV13 to TRBJ2-6; 7 bases agree with TRBD1. Germline CDR1 is PRHDT and CDR2 is FYEKMQ (reference sequence). CDR3 length: 19 amino acids. Trimming cost V 3 bases and J 0 bases; bases outside gene matches: 11. The CDR3 protein is CASSFQRQGYFSGANVLTF. DNA of the CDR3: TGTGCCAGCAGCTTCCAACGACAGGGTTACTTCTCTGGGGCCAACGTCCTGACTTTC. Drawing the rest from reference TRBV13 and TRBJ2-6, the complete variable domain is AAGVIQSPRHLIKEKRETATLKCYPIPRHDTVYWYQQGPGQDPQFLISFYEKMQSDKGSIPDRFSAQQFSDYHSELNMSSLELGDSALYFCASSFQRQGYFSGANVLTFGAGSRLTVL.

The V and J genes are TRBV2 and TRBJ1-1, with D uncertain. Deletions cut 5 bases from V and 4 bases from J, with 8 bases between. Germline CDR1 and CDR2: SNHLY and FYNNEI. This CDR3 has 12 amino acids. The CDR3 loop is CASSYTGTEAFF. CDR3 sequence (DNA): TGTGCCAGCAGTTACACGGGCACTGAAGCTTTCTTT.

V is TRBV6-5 and J is TRBJ1-3; 8 nucleotides agree with TRBD1. CDR3 length: 14 amino acids. V lost 5 bases, J lost 2 bases, and 2 bases stayed unmatched. In germline, CDR1 is MNHEY, CDR2 SVGAGI. CDR3 loop: CASSVQGAGNTIYF. The CDR3 nucleotides read TGTGCCAGCAGTGTACAGGGGGCTGGAAACACCATATATTTT.

This chain links TRBV11-1 with TRBJ1-1, with 8 bases identical to TRBD1. The CDR3 loop spans 16 amino acids. The ends lost 5 bases at V and 1 base at J; junction bases unmatched: 9. In germline, CDR1 is SGHAT, CDR2 FQDESV (reference sequence). CDR3 DNA sequence: TGTGCCAGCAGCGCCGGACAGGGAAGGGGGAACACTGAAGCTTTCTTT. This gives the protein CASSAGQGRGNTEAFF.

This clone was seen more than once but under ten times. The CDR3 nucleotides are TGTGCCAGCAGCGTAGGAACAACTAGCGCTGAAGAGACCCAGTACTTC. Translating it yields CASSVGTTSAEETQYF. This chain links TRBV9 with TRBJ2-5, with 7 positions matching TRBD2. This CDR3 comprises 16 residues. CDR1 and CDR2 from the germline V gene are SGDLS and YYNGEE. The trim removed 0 bases at V and 3 bases at J, leaving 8 bases unmatched. The variable domain in full, completed from reference TRBV9 and TRBJ2-5, reads DSGVTQTPKHLITATGQRVTLRCSPRSGDLSVYWYQQSLDQGLQFLIQYYNGEERAKGNILERFSAQQFPDLHSELNLSSLELGDSALYFCASSVGTTSAEETQYFGPGTRLLVL.

This clone was seen a single time. This chain uses TRBV27 with TRBJ2-1; a weak D match, TRBD1 (7 bases). CDR1 is MNHEY, CDR2 SMNVEV, per germline (reference sequence). The V end lost 2 bases, the J end lost 8 bases, and 19 bases lay between the germline ends. This CDR3 spans 16 amino acids. CDR3 sequence reads: CASSLKPIQGGYEQFF. The DNA for the CDR3 is TGTGCCAGCAGTTTAAAACCCATCCAGGGGGGTTATGAGCAGTTCTTC.

Note on this clone: The same CDR3 can be traced to other DNA sequences in this sample. V is TRBV7-6 and J is TRBJ1-6; D remains ambiguous. Germline CDR1 is SGHVS and CDR2 is FNYEAQ. Trimming removed 5 bases from V and 6 bases from J, with 8 bases in between. CDR3 length: 13 amino acids. The CDR3 nucleotides read TGTGCCAGCAGCGAGGATAGTAATTCACCCCTCCACTTT. Residues: CASSEDSNSPLHF.